This T cell receptor (beta chain) was sequenced during a study of control samples from healthy donors and cancer patients. Clones were read by immunoSEQ multiplex PCR, and TCRdb kept only the in-frame ones, dropping some. The sample includes roughly 120,000 clones, 85% to 90% of them seen just once. Germline V gene lookup returns CDR1 MNHEY and CDR2 SMNVEV (reference sequence). V lost 6 bases, J lost 5 bases, and 16 bases lay in between. This CDR3 contains 15 residues. The V and J genes are TRBV27 and TRBJ1-4; D not resolved. The TCR originated in a woman aged 45-60 years with colorectal cancer. The sample was PBMCs. This CDR3 is CASRPLGPSNEKLFF. The DNA for the CDR3 is TGTGCCAGCAGACCCCTGGGCCCGTCGAATGAAAAACTGTTTTTT.